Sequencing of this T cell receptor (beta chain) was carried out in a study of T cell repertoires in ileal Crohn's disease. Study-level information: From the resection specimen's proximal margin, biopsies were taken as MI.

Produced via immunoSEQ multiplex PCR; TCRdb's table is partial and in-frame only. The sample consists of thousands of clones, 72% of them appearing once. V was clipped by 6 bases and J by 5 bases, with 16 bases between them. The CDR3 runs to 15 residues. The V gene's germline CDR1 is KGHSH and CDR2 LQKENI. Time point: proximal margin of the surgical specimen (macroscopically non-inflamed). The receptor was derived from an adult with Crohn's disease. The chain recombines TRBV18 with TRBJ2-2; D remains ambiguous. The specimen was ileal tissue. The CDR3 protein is CASSPIQSSTGELFF. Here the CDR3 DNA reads TGTGCCAGCTCTCCAATACAGTCCTCAACCGGGGAGCTGTTTTTT.